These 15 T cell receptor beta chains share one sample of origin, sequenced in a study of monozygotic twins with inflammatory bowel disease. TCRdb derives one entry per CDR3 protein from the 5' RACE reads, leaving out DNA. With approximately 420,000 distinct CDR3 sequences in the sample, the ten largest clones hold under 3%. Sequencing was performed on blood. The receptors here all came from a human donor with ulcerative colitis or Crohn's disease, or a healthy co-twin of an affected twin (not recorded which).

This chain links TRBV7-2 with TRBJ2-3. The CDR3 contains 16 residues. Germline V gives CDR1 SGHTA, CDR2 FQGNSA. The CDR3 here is CASSLRPTTGTDTQYF. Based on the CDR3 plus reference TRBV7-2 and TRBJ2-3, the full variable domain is GAGVSQSPSNKVTEKGKDVELRCDPISGHTALYWYRQSLGQGLEFLIYFQGNSAPDKSGLPSDRFSAERTGGSVSTLTIQRTQQEDSAVYLCASSLRPTTGTDTQYFGPGTRLTVL.

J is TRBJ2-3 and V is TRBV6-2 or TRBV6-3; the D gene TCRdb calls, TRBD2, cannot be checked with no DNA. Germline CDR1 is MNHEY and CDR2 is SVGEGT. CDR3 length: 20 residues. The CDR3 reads CASSYSNLAGGRVHPDTQYF.

The CDR3 protein is CASSVIGAFSGANVLTF. This sequence joins TRBV10-2 and TRBJ2-6; the D gene TCRdb calls, TRBD1, cannot be checked with no DNA. Germline CDR1 is WSHSY and CDR2 is SAAADI. The CDR3 contains 17 residues.

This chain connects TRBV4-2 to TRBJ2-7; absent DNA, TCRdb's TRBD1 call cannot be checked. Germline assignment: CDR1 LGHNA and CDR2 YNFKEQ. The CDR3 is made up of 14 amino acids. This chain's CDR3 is CASSPYYRDYEQNF.

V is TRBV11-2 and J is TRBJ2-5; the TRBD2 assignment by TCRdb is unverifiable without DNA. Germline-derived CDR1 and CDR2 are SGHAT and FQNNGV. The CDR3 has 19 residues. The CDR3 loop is CASSLDGSPGLAGQETQYF.

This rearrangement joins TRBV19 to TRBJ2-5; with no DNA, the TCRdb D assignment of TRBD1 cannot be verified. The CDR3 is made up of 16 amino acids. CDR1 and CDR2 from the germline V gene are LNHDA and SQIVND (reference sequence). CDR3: CASSSGTGLLEETQYF.

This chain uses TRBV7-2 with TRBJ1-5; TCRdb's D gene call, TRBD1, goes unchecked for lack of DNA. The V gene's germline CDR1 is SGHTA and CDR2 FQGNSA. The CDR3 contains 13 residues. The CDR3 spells CASSLGAAQPQHF.

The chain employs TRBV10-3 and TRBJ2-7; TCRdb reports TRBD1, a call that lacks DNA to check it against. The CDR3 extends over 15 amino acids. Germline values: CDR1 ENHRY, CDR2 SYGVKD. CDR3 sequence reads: CAISDPGPLNYEQYF.

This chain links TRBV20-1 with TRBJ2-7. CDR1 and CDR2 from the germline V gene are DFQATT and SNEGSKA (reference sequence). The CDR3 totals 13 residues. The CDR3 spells CSARGRNYYEQYF.

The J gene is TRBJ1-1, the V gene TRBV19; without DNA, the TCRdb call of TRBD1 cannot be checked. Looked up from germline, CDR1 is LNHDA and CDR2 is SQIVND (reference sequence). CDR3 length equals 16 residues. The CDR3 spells CASSTIFGTGPGEAFF.

CDR3 sequence reads: CASSYRGPITYNEQFF. The chain combines TRBV7-9 with TRBJ2-1; TCRdb gives TRBD1 as the D gene, but with no DNA this cannot be confirmed. The CDR3 extends over 16 amino acids. The germline V gene encodes CDR1 SEHNR and CDR2 FQNEAQ (reference sequence).

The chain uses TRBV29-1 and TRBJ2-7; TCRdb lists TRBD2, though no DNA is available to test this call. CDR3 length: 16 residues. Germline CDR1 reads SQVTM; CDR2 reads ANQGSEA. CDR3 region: CSVEGTSGIYSYEQYF.

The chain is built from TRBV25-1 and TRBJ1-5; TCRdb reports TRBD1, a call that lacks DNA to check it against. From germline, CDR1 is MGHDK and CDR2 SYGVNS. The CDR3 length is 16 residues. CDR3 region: CASSVLDRDVAQPQHF.

CDR3 sequence reads: CASSPTGSSGYTF. The chain links TRBV5-1 to TRBJ1-2; no DNA is available, so the TRBD1 call from TCRdb remains unchecked. This CDR3 is built from 13 residues. Germline values: CDR1 SGHRS, CDR2 YFSETQ.

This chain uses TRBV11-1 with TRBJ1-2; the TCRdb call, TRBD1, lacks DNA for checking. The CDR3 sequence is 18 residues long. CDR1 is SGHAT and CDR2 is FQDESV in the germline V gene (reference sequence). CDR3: CASSLAKRQPIPNYGYTF.